This T cell receptor beta chain was identified during a study of blood T cell repertoires in COVID-19. On the study more broadly: T cells, B-cell-depleted T cells, or PBMCs supplied cDNA or gDNA.

The V gene lost 4 bases and the J gene lost 6 bases, with 9 bases spanning the gap. This CDR3 spans 13 amino acids. The germline gives CDR1 SGHTA, CDR2 FQGNSA. Seattle participants joined during active infection and were tracked over time. This clone was seen repeatedly, ten times or more. Original processing methods: Cell counts per sample came from amplifying reference gene primers. TCRdb keeps only in-frame clones here, not all; method: immunoSEQ multiplex PCR. The V and J calls and clone size were taken over from that table, and D and trimming were inferred from the DNA. The data show tens of thousands of clones, 74% seen once.

This clonotype was obtained from a man between 65 and 80 years old with COVID-19, enrolled during active disease. Input material: peripheral blood. The chain couples TRBV7-2 to TRBJ2-2; D is uncertain. The CDR3 protein is CASSSAQAGELFF. CDR3 coding DNA: TGTGCCAGCAGCTCAGCGCAGGCCGGGGAGCTGTTTTTT.